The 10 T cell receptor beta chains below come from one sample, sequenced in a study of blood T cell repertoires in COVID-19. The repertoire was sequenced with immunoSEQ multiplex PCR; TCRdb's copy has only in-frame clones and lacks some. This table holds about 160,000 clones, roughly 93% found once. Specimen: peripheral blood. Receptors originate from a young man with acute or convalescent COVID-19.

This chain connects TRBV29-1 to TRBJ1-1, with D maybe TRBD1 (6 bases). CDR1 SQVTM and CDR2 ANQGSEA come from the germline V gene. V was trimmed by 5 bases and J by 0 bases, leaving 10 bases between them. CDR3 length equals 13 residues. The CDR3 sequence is CSVQGRMNTEAFF. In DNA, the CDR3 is TGCAGCGTTCAGGGGCGCATGAACACTGAAGCTTTCTTT.

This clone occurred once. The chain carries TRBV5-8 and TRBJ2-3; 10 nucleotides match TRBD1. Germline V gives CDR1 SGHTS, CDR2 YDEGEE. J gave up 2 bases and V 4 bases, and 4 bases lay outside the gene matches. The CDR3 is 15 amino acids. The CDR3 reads CASSPGTGVTDTQYF. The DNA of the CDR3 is TGTGCCAGCAGCCCGGGGACAGGGGTCACAGATACGCAGTATTTT.

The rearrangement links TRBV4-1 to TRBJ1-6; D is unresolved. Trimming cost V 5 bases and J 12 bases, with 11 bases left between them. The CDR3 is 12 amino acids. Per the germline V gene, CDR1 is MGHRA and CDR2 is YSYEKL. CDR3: CASSWASQPLHF. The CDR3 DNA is TGCGCCAGCAGCTGGGCCAGTCAACCCCTCCACTTT.

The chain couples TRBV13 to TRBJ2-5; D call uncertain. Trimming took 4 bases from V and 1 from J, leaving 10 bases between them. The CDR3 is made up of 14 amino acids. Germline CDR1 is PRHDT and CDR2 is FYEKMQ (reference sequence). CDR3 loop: CASSYLLSQETQYF. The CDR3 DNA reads TGTGCCAGCAGCTATCTTCTAAGCCAAGAGACCCAGTACTTC.

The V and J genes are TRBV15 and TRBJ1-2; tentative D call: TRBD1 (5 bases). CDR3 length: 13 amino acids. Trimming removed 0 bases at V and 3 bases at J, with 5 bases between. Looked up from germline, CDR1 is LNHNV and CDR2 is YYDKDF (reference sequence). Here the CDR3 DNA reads TGTGCCACCAGCAGAGACAGGGACTATGGCTACACCTTC. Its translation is CATSRDRDYGYTF.

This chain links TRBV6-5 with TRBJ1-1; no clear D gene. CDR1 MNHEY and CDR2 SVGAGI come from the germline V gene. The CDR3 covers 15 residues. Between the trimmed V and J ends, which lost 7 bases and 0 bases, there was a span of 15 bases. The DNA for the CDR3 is TGTGCCAGCACCCTGAGGGTGGGGATGAACACTGAAGCTTTCTTT. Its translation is CASTLRVGMNTEAFF.

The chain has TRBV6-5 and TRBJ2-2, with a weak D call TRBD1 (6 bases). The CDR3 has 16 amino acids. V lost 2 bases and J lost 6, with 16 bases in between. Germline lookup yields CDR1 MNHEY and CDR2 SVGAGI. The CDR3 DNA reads TGTGCCAGCAGTTACCCGGCAGGGGTCAACGCCGGGGAGCTGTTTTTT. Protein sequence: CASSYPAGVNAGELFF.

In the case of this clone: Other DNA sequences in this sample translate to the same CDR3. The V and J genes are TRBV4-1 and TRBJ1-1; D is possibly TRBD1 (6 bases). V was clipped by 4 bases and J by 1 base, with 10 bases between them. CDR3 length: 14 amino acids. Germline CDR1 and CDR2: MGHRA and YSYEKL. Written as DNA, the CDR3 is TGCGCCAGCAGCCCGGACAGTCCGAACACTGAAGCTTTCTTT. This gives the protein CASSPDSPNTEAFF.

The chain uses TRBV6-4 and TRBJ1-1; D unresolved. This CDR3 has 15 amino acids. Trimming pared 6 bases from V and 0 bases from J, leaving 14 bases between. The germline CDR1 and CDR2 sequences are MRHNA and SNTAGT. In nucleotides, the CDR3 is TGTGCCAGCAGGATGGACGGACTCATGAACACTGAAGCTTTCTTT. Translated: CASRMDGLMNTEAFF.

Here the CDR3 reads CASSYRESYGYTF. The CDR3 DNA follows: TGTGCCAGCAGTTACCGGGAATCCTATGGCTACACCTTC. The chain employs TRBV6-5 and TRBJ1-2; D ambiguous. This CDR3 has 13 amino acids. The V gene's germline CDR1 is MNHEY and CDR2 SVGAGI. The V and J ends lost 2 bases and 4 bases respectively, with 8 bases between them.